These 15 T cell receptor beta chains came from one sample sequenced in a study of blood T cells in healthy people across ages (dated by TCRdb to 2014 to 2015). The library was built by means of 5' RACE. Sequencing relied on an Illumina HiSeq 2500. A second roughly 6 to 12 cycle PCR used a sample-barcoded 5' primer and a J-beta primer mix. TCRdb took the public reads, trimmed them with fastp at Q25, ran MiXCR for clone calling and kept in-frame beta chains. For every CDR3 protein sequence, its rows merge into one entry that carries the most common genes and DNA. This sample lists roughly 800,000 distinct CDR3 sequences; 55% to 70% were detected once. In total, the top ten clones hold 20% to 25% of the sample. Sequences were obtained from blood. These receptors were obtained from a man in his thirties or forties in good health.

The V and J genes are TRBV9 and TRBJ2-5; possible D gene TRBD2, 5 bases. The J call may be incorrect, as the DNA end agrees better with TRBJ2-7. Per germline, CDR1 SGDLS and CDR2 YYNGEE. This CDR3 spans 15 amino acids. CDR3 protein: CASNPQADATYEQYF. The CDR3 bases are TGTGCCAGCAACCCCCAAGCGGATGCGACCTACGAGCAGTACTTC.

This clonotype was seen a handful of times. The chain employs TRBV20-1 and TRBJ1-4; D is unclear. The length of the CDR3 is 12 residues. The V and J ends lost 8 bases and 3 bases respectively, with 10 bases between them. Germline loops: CDR1 DFQATT, CDR2 SNEGSKA (reference sequence). CDR3 sequence: CSPVYANEKLFF. CDR3 coding DNA: TGCAGTCCCGTGTATGCTAATGAAAAACTGTTTTTT.

V usage is TRBV20-1 and J usage is TRBJ2-3, with 8 bases fitting TRBD1. The CDR3 consists of 16 residues. Germline V lookup: CDR1 DFQATT, CDR2 SNEGSKA (reference sequence). V was pared by 6 bases and J by 1 base, with 12 bases of the junction left unmatched. The chain's CDR3 is CSAYKQGAGGTDTQYF. CDR3 nucleotide sequence: TGCAGTGCCTACAAGCAGGGGGCTGGGGGCACAGATACGCAGTATTTT.

This chain connects TRBV20-1 to TRBJ2-5, with 9 positions matching TRBD2. Trimming cost V 0 bases and J 13 bases; bases outside gene matches: 18. This CDR3 comprises 16 residues. The V gene's germline CDR1 is DFQATT and CDR2 SNEGSKA (reference sequence). CDR3 sequence reads: CSARDHQRGDSGERYF. The CDR3 DNA is TGCAGTGCTAGAGATCACCAGCGGGGGGATTCCGGTGAGCGGTACTTC.

This chain connects TRBV6-5 to TRBJ2-5; TRBD2 aligns across 13 bases. Germline CDR1 is MNHEY and CDR2 is SVGAGI. V was pared by 4 bases and J by 1 base, with 9 bases of the junction left unmatched. This CDR3 has 18 residues. The CDR3 DNA reads as TGTGCCAGCAGTTCTCGACTAGCGGGGGGCCCCATCCAAGAGACCCAGTACTTC. Its translation is CASSSRLAGGPIQETQYF.

This clonotype has just a few counts. V gene TRBV7-2 combines with J gene TRBJ2-1; maybe TRBD2 (6 bases). Germline V CDR1 and CDR2: SGHTA, FQGNSA. CDR3 size: 15 residues. V lost 6 bases and J 0 bases, leaving 12 bases between the germline ends. The CDR3 loop reads CASRTTGSSYNEQFF. Written as DNA, the CDR3 is TGTGCCAGCAGAACTACCGGGAGCTCCTACAATGAGCAGTTCTTC.

The chain links TRBV7-3 to TRBJ2-7; D not resolved. CDR1 and CDR2 from the germline V gene are SGHTA and FQGTGA. CDR3 length equals 11 residues. Between the trimmed V and J ends, which lost 5 bases and 9 bases, there was a span of 11 bases. The CDR3 DNA reads TGTGCCAGCAGCCCCGGTTCATTGCAGTACTTC. Translation gives CASSPGSLQYF.

The chain couples TRBV7-9 to TRBJ1-2; tentatively, D is TRBD1 (6 bases). Germline CDR1 and CDR2: SEHNR and FQNEAQ (reference sequence). The CDR3 has 13 residues. V was pared by 5 bases and J by 6 bases, with 13 bases between. The CDR3 DNA reads TGTGCCAGCAGCCTAGGGGGACAAAATGGCTACACCTTC. Its protein product is CASSLGGQNGYTF.

V and J are TRBV20-1 and TRBJ2-7, with 10 bases lining up with TRBD2. The CDR3 consists of 15 residues. Germline-derived CDR1 and CDR2 are DFQATT and SNEGSKA (reference sequence). V shed 0 bases and J 4 bases; nucleotides not matched to a gene: 6. The CDR3 is CSARELAGLKYEQYF. Written as DNA, the CDR3 is TGCAGTGCTAGAGAACTAGCGGGACTTAAATACGAGCAGTACTTC.

This rearrangement joins TRBV6-2 or TRBV6-3 to TRBJ2-4; D is undetermined. CDR1 and CDR2 (germline): MNHEY, SVGEGT. Trimming took off 10 bases at V and 0 bases at J, with 10 bases between the two ends. The CDR3 contains 13 residues. In nucleotides, the CDR3 is TGTGCCACCACTAATTTAGCCAAAAACATTCAGTACTTC. This encodes CATTNLAKNIQYF.

In its sample, this clonotype was seen a few times. The chain joins TRBV7-9 to TRBJ2-5, with 7 bases aligning to TRBD2. Trimming cost V 3 bases and J 3 bases; bases outside gene matches: 13. This CDR3 has 17 residues. Germline assignment: CDR1 SEHNR and CDR2 FQNEAQ (reference sequence). The CDR3 loop reads CASSFGGSPLGEETQYF. The CDR3 nucleotides read TGTGCCAGCAGCTTCGGCGGGAGCCCTTTAGGGGAAGAGACCCAGTACTTC.

The rearrangement joins TRBV27 to TRBJ2-7; D might be TRBD1 (6 bases). V was shortened by 2 bases and J by 1 base, with 18 bases between the two germline ends. CDR3 length: 17 amino acids. The germline V gene has CDR1 MNHEY and CDR2 SMNVEV (reference sequence). CDR3 protein: CASSLGGHQGMSYEQYF. The CDR3, as DNA: TGTGCCAGCAGTTTAGGGGGACACCAGGGGATGTCCTACGAGCAGTACTTC.

V and J are TRBV6-5 and TRBJ1-5; D unresolved. Trimming cost V 5 bases and J 0 bases, with 11 bases left between them. Germline V gives CDR1 MNHEY, CDR2 SVGAGI. CDR3 length: 15 amino acids. CDR3 sequence (DNA): TGTGCCAGCAGTGTCACCGGGCTTAGCAATCAGCCCCAGCATTTT. As protein: CASSVTGLSNQPQHF.

The chain combines TRBV7-3 with TRBJ2-7, with 13 bases that match TRBD2. Germline V CDR1 and CDR2: SGHTA, FQGTGA. Trimming cost V 5 bases and J 6 bases; bases outside gene matches: 1. This CDR3 region has 13 residues. The CDR3: CASSRLAGGEQYF. Here the CDR3 DNA reads TGTGCCAGCAGCAGACTAGCGGGAGGCGAGCAGTACTTC.

V is TRBV20-1 and J is TRBJ2-1; D remains unclear. The V and J ends lost 5 bases and 8 bases respectively, with 13 bases between them. The germline gives CDR1 DFQATT, CDR2 SNEGSKA (reference sequence). This CDR3 is built from 12 residues. The CDR3 coding sequence is TGCAGTGCTTCTTTCGTGGGCGATGAGCAGTTCTTC. Its translation is CSASFVGDEQFF.